The 23 T cell receptor beta chains reported below all come from one sample, sequenced in a study of pediatric ulcerative colitis. One to two pinch biopsies were taken from the rectum during colonoscopy. Assay used: immunoSEQ multiplex PCR; TCRdb lists only in-frame clones, some missing. The sample has some 15,000 clones, more than 75% seen once. Sample: gut tissue. These receptors all come from a boy aged 10-17 years who was a control in a study of pediatric ulcerative colitis.

The chain carries TRBV25-1 and TRBJ2-6; D unclear. Trimming pared 11 bases from V and 2 bases from J, leaving 16 bases between. Germline V gene sequence: CDR1 MGHDK, CDR2 SYGVNS. This CDR3 is built from 15 residues. The CDR3 DNA reads TGTGCCGCTCTAGGATCCGTAACTGGGGCCAACGTCCTGACTTTC. Protein: CAALGSVTGANVLTF.

This clone was observed once. The J gene is TRBJ2-1, the V gene TRBV6-5; no reliable D call. Looked up from germline, CDR1 is MNHEY and CDR2 is SVGAGI. Trimming shortened V by 5 bases and J by 4 bases, and 12 bases separated the two germline ends. The CDR3 is 14 residues long. The CDR3 here is CASSHEGRYNEQFF. In DNA form, the CDR3 reads TGTGCCAGCAGTCACGAAGGCAGGTACAATGAGCAGTTCTTC.

This chain joins TRBV15 and TRBJ2-1, with 8 bases that match TRBD2. Unmatched junction bases numbered 12, after V lost 6 bases and J lost 2 bases. This CDR3 contains 17 residues. Germline CDR1 LNHNV, CDR2 YYDKDF (reference sequence). Here the CDR3 reads CATRGERSGSPYNEQFF. CDR3 in DNA: TGTGCCACCAGGGGGGAACGGAGCGGGAGCCCCTACAATGAGCAGTTCTTC.

The sample holds a few counts of this clone. The V gene is TRBV11-2, the J gene TRBJ1-1; no clear D. Between the trimmed V and J ends, which lost 3 bases and 2 bases, there was a span of 7 bases. The germline gives CDR1 SGHAT, CDR2 FQNNGV. The CDR3 is 13 amino acids. CDR3 amino acids: CASSFGLNTEAFF. The CDR3 DNA is TGTGCCAGCAGCTTCGGACTTAACACTGAAGCTTTCTTT.

The V gene is TRBV29-1, the J gene TRBJ2-5, with D hard to call. Germline values: CDR1 SQVTM, CDR2 ANQGSEA. V dropped 3 bases and J dropped 5 bases, with 10 bases sitting between them. There are 12 residues in the CDR3. As DNA, the CDR3 is TGCAGCGTTGATGACATCTCTGAGACCCAGTACTTC. Protein sequence: CSVDDISETQYF.

The CDR3 is CAWSVGQLDYEQYF. CDR3 nucleotides: TGTGCCTGGAGTGTGGGACAGCTAGACTACGAGCAGTACTTC. The V and J genes are TRBV30 and TRBJ2-7, with 7 bases identical to TRBD1. The germline gives CDR1 GTSNPN, CDR2 SVGIG (reference sequence). This CDR3 contains 14 residues. The junction had 5 bases not matched to a gene; V was cut back by 0 bases and J by 3 bases. Complete variable domain (other parts from reference TRBV30 and TRBJ2-7): SQTIHQWPATLVQPVGSPLSLECTVEGTSNPNLYWYRQAAGRGLQLLFYSVGIGQISSEVPQNLSASRPQDRQFILSSKKLLLSDSGFYLCAWSVGQLDYEQYFGPGTRLTVT.

V is TRBV30 and J is TRBJ1-2; 7 bases are shared with TRBD1. V dropped 4 bases and J dropped 4; count of bases not matched to a gene: 6. There are 13 residues in the CDR3. Germline loops: CDR1 GTSNPN, CDR2 SVGIG (reference sequence). The CDR3 nucleotides are TGTGCCTGGACAGGGGGTTTGATCTATGGCTACACCTTC. Protein sequence: CAWTGGLIYGYTF.

Remarks on this clone: The junction and the germline gene differ at one end; a read error may be behind it. J is TRBJ2-7 and V is TRBV7-2, with no clear D. CDR3 length: 11 amino acids. Per the germline V gene, CDR1 is SGHTA and CDR2 is FQGNSA. The CDR3 sequence is CASSVAYEQYF. Written as DNA, the CDR3 is TGTGCCAGCAGCGTAGCCTACGAGCAGTACTTC.

V gene TRBV7-2 combines with J gene TRBJ1-5; 7 bases map to TRBD1. The CDR3 contains 14 residues. The trim removed 3 bases at V and 6 bases at J, leaving 5 bases unmatched. Germline V CDR1 and CDR2: SGHTA, FQGNSA. In nucleotides, the CDR3 is TGTGCCAGCAGCTTGGGACAGTCCAGTCAGCCCCAGCATTTT. It yields the protein CASSLGQSSQPQHF.

The chain is built from TRBV28 and TRBJ2-7, with D possibly matching TRBD1 (6 bases). The CDR3 length is 14 residues. Germline V gene sequence: CDR1 MDHEN, CDR2 SYDVKM. V was clipped by 8 bases and J by 2 bases, with 16 bases between them. The CDR3, as DNA: TGTGCCAGCCAGGGGTCGGACAGCGCCTACGAGCAGTACTTC. Its translation is CASQGSDSAYEQYF. Full variable domain (missing parts from reference TRBV28 and TRBJ2-7): DVKVTQSSRYLVKRTGEKVFLECVQDMDHENMFWYRQDPGLGLRLIYFSYDVKMKEKGDIPEGYSVSREKKERFSLILESASTNQTSMYLCASQGSDSAYEQYFGPGTRLTVT.

This clone has more than one count but fewer than ten. V is TRBV21-1 and J is TRBJ2-7; the table's D call of TRBD2 was not tested on the DNA. TRBV21-1 is tagged as a pseudogene. CDR3 length equals 14 residues. CDR3 coding DNA: TGTGCCAGCAGCCAAAGACCCGAAGGAGACGAGCAGTACTTC. This encodes CASSQRPEGDEQYF.

This chain uses TRBV9 with TRBJ2-7, with 9 bases identical to TRBD1. This CDR3 spans 14 amino acids. The V and J ends lost 3 bases and 3 bases, in that order; junction bases with no gene match: 4. Germline V gene data show CDR1 as SGDLS and CDR2 as YYNGEE. The CDR3: CASSAGTGYYEQYF. CDR3 DNA: TGTGCCAGCAGCGCGGGGACAGGGTACTACGAGCAGTACTTC.

This clone has only a few counts. This chain uses TRBV27 with TRBJ2-5; tentative D call: TRBD2 (7 bases). V lost 5 bases and J 5 bases, leaving 21 bases between the germline ends. CDR3 length: 16 amino acids. Germline V gene lookup returns CDR1 MNHEY and CDR2 SMNVEV (reference sequence). In DNA, the CDR3 is TGTGCCAGCAGTCCCATGGGGCCAGGGGAGGGGGAGACCCAGTACTTC. Encoded protein: CASSPMGPGEGETQYF.

The chain joins TRBV2 to TRBJ2-1; the D gene is possibly TRBD2 (5 bases). Germline assignment: CDR1 SNHLY and CDR2 FYNNEI. The V and J ends lost 5 bases and 4 bases respectively, with 9 bases between them. The CDR3 has 13 residues. Written as DNA, the CDR3 is TGTGCCAGCAGTTTCGCGGGTTACAATGAGCAGTTCTTC. This sequence encodes CASSFAGYNEQFF.

Notes on this clone: The sample carries other DNA sequences with the same CDR3. This chain uses TRBV2 with TRBJ2-7, with TRBD2 as a possible D gene (6 bases). Germline-derived CDR1 and CDR2 are SNHLY and FYNNEI. The V and J ends lost 4 bases and 4 bases respectively, with 23 bases between them. This CDR3 region has 17 residues. CDR3 sequence reads: CASSGLGSGGLNYEQYF. The CDR3 DNA is TGTGCCAGCAGTGGACTAGGATCTGGAGGCCTCAATTACGAGCAGTACTTC.

The J gene is TRBJ2-1, the V gene TRBV27; 15 bases map to TRBD2. This CDR3 spans 17 amino acids. The trim removed 5 bases at V and 10 bases at J, leaving 12 bases unmatched. Per germline, CDR1 MNHEY and CDR2 SMNVEV (reference sequence). The CDR3 loop is CASSTQRTSGGGWEQFF. The CDR3 DNA reads as TGTGCCAGCAGTACCCAGAGGACTAGCGGGGGGGGGTGGGAGCAGTTCTTC.

V usage is TRBV28 and J usage is TRBJ1-2, with TRBD1 matching 8 bases. Looked up from germline, CDR1 is MDHEN and CDR2 is SYDVKM. This CDR3 comprises 14 residues. J was trimmed by 4 bases and V by 6 bases; bases with no gene match: 7. In nucleotides, the CDR3 is TGTGCCAGCAGCATTTGGACAGGGACCTATGGCTACACCTTC. This codes for CASSIWTGTYGYTF.

This rearrangement joins TRBV19 to TRBJ2-7; D is perhaps TRBD1 (6 bases). Germline lookup yields CDR1 LNHDA and CDR2 SQIVND (reference sequence). This CDR3 has 16 residues. V was cut by 3 bases and J by 1 base, with 16 bases left in between. CDR3 bases: TGTGCCAGTAGTATGACCTTTGGACAGTTATCCTACGAGCAGTACTTC. Encoded protein: CASSMTFGQLSYEQYF.

The chain couples TRBV12-2 to TRBJ2-2; the table calls TRBD2, which could not be checked here. TRBV12-2 is described as a pseudogene. CDR3 length equals 15 residues. CDR3 residues: CASRLARPNTGELFF. The CDR3, as DNA: TGTGCAAGTCGCTTAGCGAGGCCAAACACCGGGGAGCTGTTTTTT.

The gene calls are TRBV2 and TRBJ2-7; D is possibly TRBD2 (6 bases). This CDR3 is built from 14 residues. CDR1 and CDR2 from the germline V gene are SNHLY and FYNNEI. The V and J ends lost 3 bases and 2 bases respectively, with 11 bases between them. The CDR3 loop reads CASSDQRVPYEQYF. The CDR3 DNA reads as TGTGCCAGCAGTGATCAGCGGGTCCCCTACGAGCAGTACTTC.

This chain uses TRBV7-3 with TRBJ2-6; 7 bases are shared with TRBD1. This CDR3 contains 20 residues. Germline CDR1 is SGHTA and CDR2 is FQGTGA. The V gene end was trimmed by 3 bases and the J gene end by 0 bases; junction bases not matched to a gene: 14. As DNA, the CDR3 is TGTGCCAGCAGCTTTTTTGCCCACAGGGGTGGGCGCTCTGGGGCCAACGTCCTGACTTTC. Amino acids: CASSFFAHRGGRSGANVLTF. The whole variable domain, remainder taken from reference TRBV7-3 and TRBJ2-6, is GAGVSQTPSNKVTEKGKYVELRCDPISGHTALYWYRQSLGQGPEFLIYFQGTGAADDSGLPNDRFFAVRPEGSVSTLKIQRTERGDSAVYLCASSFFAHRGGRSGANVLTFGAGSRLTVL.

The V and J genes are TRBV18 and TRBJ1-3; D may be TRBD1 (5 bases). The ends were cut back, 4 bases at V and 0 bases at J, with 13 bases in the middle. The CDR3 loop spans 16 amino acids. Germline CDR1 is KGHSH and CDR2 is LQKENI. CDR3 loop: CASSLDRQTSGNTIYF. CDR3 sequence (DNA): TGTGCCAGCTCACTCGACAGACAGACCTCTGGAAACACCATATATTTT.

This clone was seen a handful of times. V is TRBV5-1 and J is TRBJ2-3; 8 bases match TRBD2. The V gene's germline CDR1 is SGHRS and CDR2 YFSETQ. This CDR3 region has 18 residues. With V trimmed by 0 bases and J by 1 base, 10 bases remained unmatched. The CDR3 loop reads CASSLGGASGGRTDTQYF. In DNA, the CDR3 is TGCGCCAGCAGCTTGGGTGGGGCGAGCGGGGGACGCACAGATACGCAGTATTTT.